This is a list of T cell receptor beta chains from one sample in a study of CD4+ T cells in melanoma. Profiled with immunoSEQ multiplex PCR; TCRdb holds only in-frame clones, not every one. This table has some 110,000 clones, 92% appearing once. The sequenced sample consisted of peripheral blood. All receptors derive from a human donor with melanoma. CDR3s leave out the opening cysteine and the closing phenylalanine or tryptophan. D genes are given only for firm matches. A row's size may be missing; if present it is once, few, many or a size class.

j_gene,v_gene,d_gene,abundance,CDR3aa
TRBJ1-1,TRBV6-6,NA,NA,ASSLRGRGTEAF
TRBJ2-1,TRBV5-6,TRBD1,NA,ASSRTGLGDNEQF
TRBJ2-2,TRBV7-9,TRBD2,few,TTLQAGLAIGELF
TRBJ1-1,TRBV7-9,NA,NA,ASRHTGAGHEAF
TRBJ2-7,TRBV11-2,NA,NA,ASSFTGYEQY
TRBJ1-5,TRBV4-1,NA,NA,ASSQAISGSGNQPQH
TRBJ2-2,TRBV5-1,NA,NA,ASSLAVRPDTGELF
TRBJ2-1,TRBV7-6,NA,NA,ASSSPDYLDEQF
TRBJ2-5,TRBV5-1,NA,NA,ASSLPQLSAGAETQY
TRBJ1-5,TRBV30,NA,NA,AWSRGSNQPQH
TRBJ2-7,TRBV5-5,TRBD2,NA,ASSAGLAGSYEQY
TRBJ2-2,TRBV9,NA,NA,ASSVEPSANTGELF
TRBJ1-3,TRBV28,NA,NA,ASNSGNTIY
TRBJ2-5,TRBV10-3,NA,once,AIRTAAGETQY
TRBJ2-5,TRBV11-2,NA,once,ASSFIPDGETQY
TRBJ2-2,TRBV28,NA,NA,ASITFRNTGELF
TRBJ2-5,TRBV14,NA,NA,ASSQDWAGGTQY
TRBJ1-3,TRBV28,NA,NA,ASSSARGAGNTIY
TRBJ1-2,TRBV7-2,NA,NA,ASSLLPVSRDYGYT
TRBJ1-2,TRBV29-1,NA,NA,SVEGLKIGRGYGYT
TRBJ2-2,TRBV7-2,TRBD2,NA,ASRSEGDSGGIAGELF
TRBJ1-5,TRBV19,NA,NA,ASGGGARQPQH
TRBJ2-1,TRBV9,NA,NA,ASSVTGSNEQF
TRBJ1-2,TRBV19,NA,NA,ASSMVEGQGSGYT
TRBJ2-7,TRBV5-6,TRBD2,NA,ASSLTSGELNEQY
TRBJ2-1,TRBV18,TRBD1,NA,ASSSGTGAYNEQF
TRBJ1-5,TRBV6-6,NA,NA,ASSGVGGPSQPQH